This T cell receptor beta chain was sequenced during a study of T cell responses to AZD1222 COVID-19 vaccine (dated by TCRdb to the early 2020s). Some background on the complete study: TCR sequencing was performed for 233 trial participants, of whom about 200 were given two doses of AZD1222 and around 25 were given two doses of MenACWY control vaccine. Enrollment into the trials was organized by age into subgroups of 18-55, 56-69 and 70-plus years, and those subgroups contained about 150, 27 and 61 TCR-sequenced participants, respectively.

Overall results and qualifications from the work: Because no day 14 peak-response samples were available, the repertoires could be characterized only after the peak T cell response. Participants were mostly white British and included more females than males, and it was suggested by the authors that clonal diversity may have been underestimated. Reportedly, almost half of the unique spike-specific TCRs recognized epitopes lying outside the regions that are mutated in the B.1.351 and B.1.1.7 variants. Conclusions about previously exposed vaccinees were limited because only six or seven AZD1222 recipients were SARS-CoV-2 seropositive at baseline. The 56-69-year group was small, and its depth increase did not reach significance, likely because of low power. After two AZD1222 doses, spike-specific TCR breadth and depth were significantly higher than at day 0 and than in MenACWY recipients. The vaccine-associated CD4 TCRs covered the entire spike protein, and the dominant responses fell in regions 160-218 and 743-854.

Measured from the cysteine to the phenylalanine, the CDR3 is 15 residues long. Only CDR3 DNA is held: 45 bases, read in frame from base 1. At the junction V is shortened by 0 bases and J by 9 bases, with 12 bases in between. The germline V gene specifies MNHEY as CDR1 and SVGAGI as CDR2. The CDR3 regions of human TCRbeta chains were analyzed by immunosequencing. As for how the authors treated the data: TCRs in the repertoires were compared against a reference library of SARS-CoV-2-specific TCRs that had been generated with the MIRA antigen-specificity platform. Breadth meant the fraction of unique TCRs that were SARS-CoV-2-associated, whereas depth meant the fraction of total T cells that were SARS-CoV-2-associated. Using the MIRA data, each spike-specific TCR was mapped to the spike region that the TCR reacts to and placed in a CD4 or CD8 class. Log10-transformed breadth and depth values were compared by one-way ANOVA with Sidak's multiple comparisons tests. TCRdb retrieved this table from immuneACCESS and kept in-frame rearrangements only. Not all clones are present; in checked studies, unresolved V genes account for under half, and no reason is known for the remainder. V and J calls and clone size are as listed in that table; D and trimming were resolved from the DNA. The sample yields more than 85,000 clones; about nine tenths were counted once. Clones ranked in the top ten supply 15% to 20% of the sample.

The time point label here, explained by the study, means: about 28 days (+/-7) after the second vaccine dose. Because spike-specific TCR depth and breadth did not differ between the two schedules, AZD1222 recipients who got a second dose at roughly 4 weeks were pooled with those who got a second dose at roughly 12 weeks. Samples from vaccinated people were obtained from the UK trials COV001 and COV002, which included a single-blind randomized controlled phase 2/3 trial of AZD1222 (ChAdOx1 nCoV-19) in healthy adults. For TCRbeta chain sequencing, PBMC samples from trial participants were taken at day 0 and at day 28 after the second dose. About this clone itself: It has no known antigen specificity. The input lacks base qualities; no much larger clone sits a single base away.

The chain was built from TRBV6-5 and TRBJ1-6; 6 matching bases give a weak D call of TRBD1. The clonotype was recovered from an adult who received the AZD1222 COVID-19 vaccine. The material was peripheral blood, obtained 28 days after the second AZD1222 dose. This receptor carries the CDR3 CASSYSQGRGSPLHF. The bases read TGTGCCAGCAGTTACTCACAGGGACGGGGTTCACCCCTCCACTTT.